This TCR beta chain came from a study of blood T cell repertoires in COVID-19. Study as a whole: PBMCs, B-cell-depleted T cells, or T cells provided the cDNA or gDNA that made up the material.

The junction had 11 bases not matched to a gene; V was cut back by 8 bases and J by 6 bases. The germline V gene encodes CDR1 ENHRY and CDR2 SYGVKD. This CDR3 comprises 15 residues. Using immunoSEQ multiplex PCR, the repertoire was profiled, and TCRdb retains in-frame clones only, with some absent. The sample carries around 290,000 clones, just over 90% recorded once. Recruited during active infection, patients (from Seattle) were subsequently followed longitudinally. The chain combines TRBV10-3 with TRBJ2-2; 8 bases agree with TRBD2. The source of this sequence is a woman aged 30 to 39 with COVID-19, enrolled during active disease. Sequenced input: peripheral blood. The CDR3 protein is CAIGGGRSTPGELFF. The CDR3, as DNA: TGTGCCATCGGCGGGGGGCGGTCTACCCCCGGGGAGCTGTTTTTT.